The rows below give T cell receptor beta chains drawn from one sample of a study of cytomegalovirus exposure and HLA in healthy donors. Clones were read by immunoSEQ multiplex PCR, and TCRdb kept only the in-frame ones, dropping some. The sample holds 200,000 or so clones, over 60% seen once. Sequencing was performed on PBMCs. All receptors derive from a man aged 18 to 30 in good health and CMV-seronegative. CDR3s leave out the opening cysteine and the closing phenylalanine or tryptophan. A D gene is named only where the DNA matches it firmly.

V	D	J	CDR3
TRBV30	-	TRBJ2-3	AWSRSLYTDTQY
TRBV6-1	-	TRBJ2-7	ASSEPPGPSYEQY
TRBV10-1	-	TRBJ2-2	ASSDRRQNTGELF
TRBV18	-	TRBJ2-7	ASSPTGVNLDMEY
TRBV7-9	TRBD1	TRBJ1-2	ASSFSQGGGLGYT
TRBV20-1	-	TRBJ2-3	SARLDAQY
TRBV27	TRBD1	TRBJ2-7	ASSLRDRSYEQY
TRBV7-9	-	TRBJ2-2	ASSLAGGPPGELF
TRBV20-1	-	TRBJ1-3	SAARDTIY
TRBV27	-	TRBJ1-2	ASSLQMLPWGGGIYGYT
TRBV7-9	-	TRBJ2-1	ASSPRGGGSDYNEQF
TRBV5-6	TRBD2	TRBJ2-1	ASSSRYLRTSLYNEQF
TRBV5-6	TRBD1	TRBJ2-7	ASSLATGQGVYSYEQY
TRBV5-1	-	TRBJ1-4	ASSLAGQGNEKLF
TRBV18	-	TRBJ2-7	ASSPQGGPYEQY
TRBV19	TRBD2	TRBJ2-2	ASSIGVYGGRNTGELF
TRBV5-4	-	TRBJ2-5	ASSFPSTSMETQY
TRBV19	-	TRBJ2-1	ASSDSLVDRATYNEQF
TRBV18	-	TRBJ2-1	ASSYEVGLTLANEQF
TRBV9	TRBD2	TRBJ2-2	ASSAYSGGHTGELF
TRBV29-1	-	TRBJ1-1	SVQPGGVGTTEAF
TRBV19	TRBD1	TRBJ1-1	ASSVDRRNTEAF
TRBV5-4	TRBD1	TRBJ1-1	ASSKGQPNTEAF
TRBV6-1	TRBD2	TRBJ2-7	ASSEALADFSSYEQY
TRBV7-8	TRBD2	TRBJ2-1	ASSSWTRGDEQF
TRBV18	-	TRBJ2-5	ASSLKQETQY
TRBV4-1	-	TRBJ2-7	ASSQYLVSYEQY
TRBV28	-	TRBJ1-3	ASSPPDRRQTIY
TRBV18	TRBD2	TRBJ2-1	ASSPREGGSYNEQF
TRBV6-1	-	TRBJ1-5	ASNSGYSNQPQH
TRBV6-5	TRBD1	TRBJ2-1	ASSYRDSKNNEQF